The 17 T cell receptor beta chains given below trace back to one sample, sequenced in a study of identical twins. TCRdb independently ran MiXCR on the 5' RACE reads; one entry per CDR3 protein. The sample includes a few hundred thousand distinct CDR3 sequences, approximately 9.6% of them seen just once. These same data were also listed under a study on yellow fever vaccine responses in identical twins.

The sample comprised PBMCs. The receptors were sampled from a young woman in good health.

This clonotype was seen many times. The rearrangement links TRBV20-1 to TRBJ1-1; D possibly corresponds to TRBD1 (5 bases). Germline assignment: CDR1 DFQATT and CDR2 SNEGSKA (reference sequence). Trimming stripped 0 bases from V and 4 bases from J, with 12 bases between. The CDR3 loop spans 14 amino acids. The CDR3 reads CSARDTGTGTEAFF. In nucleotides, the CDR3 is TGCAGTGCTAGAGATACAGGAACAGGCACTGAAGCTTTCTTT.

Ten or more counts support this clonotype. This chain uses TRBV7-2 with TRBJ2-5; D is perhaps TRBD1 or TRBD2 (6 bases each). Germline CDR1 SGHTA, CDR2 FQGNSA. Trimming cost V 5 bases and J 4 bases, with 14 bases left between them. This CDR3 is built from 14 residues. Written as DNA, the CDR3 is TGTGCCAGCAGCCAAGGGGGGTGGGCAGAGACCCAGTACTTC. It encodes CASSQGGWAETQYF.

The J gene is TRBJ2-7, the V gene TRBV24-1; TRBD1 is a possible D gene (6 bases). Trimming took off 5 bases at V and 1 base at J, with 8 bases between the two ends. The CDR3 contains 13 residues. Germline V gives CDR1 KGHDR, CDR2 SFDVKD. The CDR3 loop reads CATSVTGSYEQYF. The CDR3 coding sequence is TGTGCCACCAGTGTGACAGGTTCCTACGAGCAGTACTTC.

The V gene is TRBV20-1, the J gene TRBJ2-7; 7 nucleotides line up with TRBD2. CDR3 length: 14 amino acids. CDR1 and CDR2 (germline): DFQATT, SNEGSKA (reference sequence). The J segment lost 2 bases and the V segment lost 6 bases, leaving 10 bases of the junction unmatched. CDR3 region: CSARSMGGTYEQYF. The DNA for the CDR3 is TGCAGTGCCCGCTCTATGGGGGGGACCTACGAGCAGTACTTC.

This clonotype came up many times. The V and J genes are TRBV5-1 and TRBJ2-3; D unclear. V lost 0 bases and J lost 0, with 8 bases in between. Germline CDR1 reads SGHRS; CDR2 reads YFSETQ. This CDR3 is built from 15 residues. The CDR3 DNA reads TGCGCCAGCAGCTTGGCGTTGGGGAGCACAGATACGCAGTATTTT. Translating gives CASSLALGSTDTQYF.

V and J are TRBV19 and TRBJ2-7; TRBD2 agrees at 8 bases. Unmatched junction bases numbered 21, after V lost 4 bases and J lost 7 bases. CDR1 and CDR2 from the germline V gene are LNHDA and SQIVND (reference sequence). The CDR3 is 18 amino acids. The CDR3 DNA reads TGTGCCAGTAGTACCACCCCGAAAGACCTCGGACTAGCCGGGGAGCAGTACTTC. It translates to CASSTTPKDLGLAGEQYF.

This clonotype was counted only a few times. The CDR3 spells CASSLRPGDVRYEQYF. The CDR3 DNA reads TGCGCCAGCAGCCTTCGCCCGGGGGACGTAAGGTACGAGCAGTACTTC. The rearrangement uses TRBV4-1 and TRBJ2-7; weak D call: TRBD2 (6 bases). This CDR3 is 16 amino acids long. V dropped 4 bases and J dropped 4 bases, with 20 bases sitting between them. CDR1 and CDR2 (germline): MGHRA, YSYEKL.

This clonotype was counted many times. V usage is TRBV20-1 and J usage is TRBJ1-5; the D is unclear. The length of the CDR3 is 12 residues. Germline CDR1 and CDR2: DFQATT and SNEGSKA (reference sequence). V shed 0 bases and J shed 4 bases, with 4 bases lying between them. This chain's CDR3 is CSARDRNQPQHF. CDR3 coding DNA: TGCAGTGCTAGAGATAGGAATCAGCCCCAGCATTTT.

This clonotype has just a few counts. The J gene is TRBJ2-7, the V gene TRBV20-1; the match to TRBD2 covers 9 bases. Per the germline V gene, CDR1 is DFQATT and CDR2 is SNEGSKA (reference sequence). This CDR3 is built from 14 residues. V lost 0 bases and J lost 6; bases outside the gene matches: 6. Here the CDR3 DNA reads TGCAGTGCTAGAGATCTAGCGGGATTAGCCGAGCAGTACTTC. It encodes CSARDLAGLAEQYF.

This clonotype was recorded a few times. The V call is TRBV2, the J call TRBJ1-5, with 7 bases aligning to TRBD1. Trimming cost V 10 bases and J 2 bases; bases outside gene matches: 20. The CDR3 is 18 amino acids. CDR1 is SNHLY, CDR2 FYNNEI, per germline. The CDR3 here is CATSPLATGIIGNQPQHF. The CDR3 DNA sequence: TGTGCCACCAGCCCCCTCGCGACAGGGATTATTGGCAATCAGCCCCAGCATTTT.

At least ten counts were recorded for this clonotype. V usage is TRBV12-3 or TRBV12-4 and J usage is TRBJ2-7; TRBD2 might be the D (6 bases). Trimming left V 3 bases short and J 4 bases short, with 16 bases between. CDR3 length equals 15 residues. CDR3 nucleotide sequence: TGTGCCAGCAGTTTTACCGGTAGGGGACTTTACGAGCAGTACTTC. This sequence encodes CASSFTGRGLYEQYF.

V usage is TRBV5-1 and J usage is TRBJ2-7; 12 bases are shared with TRBD2. With 4 bases clipped from V and 2 bases from J, the junction kept 4 bases outside the gene matches. CDR1 is SGHRS, CDR2 YFSETQ, per germline. The CDR3 extends over 15 amino acids. As DNA, the CDR3 is TGCGCCAGCAGCGGCCTAGCGGGAGGGCCCTACGAGCAGTACTTC. Translating gives CASSGLAGGPYEQYF.

This clonotype was seen a few times. The chain recombines TRBV7-8 with TRBJ2-3; the D gene is possibly TRBD2 (6 bases). This CDR3 comprises 14 residues. Between the trimmed V and J ends, which lost 4 bases and 6 bases, there was a span of 14 bases. Looked up from germline, CDR1 is SGHVS and CDR2 is FQNEAQ. CDR3 bases: TGTGCCAGCAGCTCCCGGGAGAACCGGGATACGCAGTATTTT. Translated: CASSSRENRDTQYF.

This clonotype was recorded many times. V is TRBV20-1 and J is TRBJ2-3; a weak D match, TRBD1 (6 bases). Germline V gene sequence: CDR1 DFQATT, CDR2 SNEGSKA (reference sequence). This CDR3 comprises 17 residues. Trimming took 0 bases from V and 4 from J, leaving 20 bases between them. CDR3 region: CSARDLRGQGVADTQYF. In DNA form, the CDR3 reads TGCAGTGCTAGAGATTTGAGGGGACAAGGAGTTGCAGATACGCAGTATTTT.

This clonotype was seen at least ten times. The J gene is TRBJ2-1, the V gene TRBV15; no clear D. The CDR3 covers 14 residues. V was shortened by 1 base and J by 7 bases, with 11 bases between the two germline ends. The germline V gene encodes CDR1 LNHNV and CDR2 YYDKDF (reference sequence). The CDR3, as DNA: TGTGCCACCAGCAGAGTATCCGGGTTGAATGAGCAGTTCTTC. This translates into CATSRVSGLNEQFF.

In this sample, this clonotype turned up a few times. The chain links TRBV24-1 to TRBJ2-6; a weak D match, TRBD1 (6 bases). The CDR3 totals 17 residues. Trimming cost V 4 bases and J 1 base, with 13 bases left between them. Per the germline V gene, CDR1 is KGHDR and CDR2 is SFDVKD. This CDR3 reads CATSETGKISGANVLTF. DNA for the CDR3: TGTGCCACCAGTGAAACAGGGAAGATTTCTGGGGCCAACGTCCTGACTTTC.

This clonotype was seen at least ten times. This sequence joins TRBV15 and TRBJ2-7; 8 nucleotides align to TRBD1. V shed 1 base and J 1 base; nucleotides not matched to a gene: 6. CDR1 and CDR2 (germline): LNHNV, YYDKDF (reference sequence). This CDR3 is built from 16 residues. This CDR3 is CATSRGGTGASYEQYF. As DNA, the CDR3 is TGTGCCACCAGCAGAGGTGGGACAGGAGCTTCCTACGAGCAGTACTTC.